This T cell receptor beta chain was sequenced for a study of T-cell memory formation after mild COVID-19. This clonotype has a handful of counts. Germline values: CDR1 MNHEY, CDR2 SVGAGI. With V trimmed by 4 bases and J by 4 bases, 6 bases remained unmatched. This CDR3 region has 15 residues. TCRdb ran MiXCR on the 5' RACE reads and lists one entry per CDR3 protein. The data hold around 430,000 distinct CDR3 sequences, with 16% observed a single time. The receptor comes from a man younger than 30 who had mild COVID-19 (a few samples of this study predate the infection). Cell type and time point are not known. The chain uses TRBV6-5 and TRBJ2-3, with 9 bases identical to TRBD1. Sequenced input: PBMCs or a T cell subset sorted from them (not recorded which). The CDR3 nucleotides are TGTGCCAGCAGTTCCTGGACAGGGGACCCAGATACGCAGTATTTT. It codes for CASSSWTGDPDTQYF.